This T cell receptor (beta chain) was retrieved from a study of blood T cell repertoires in COVID-19. Overall study: From the United States, Italy and Spain came samples of acute and convalescent COVID-19. T cells, B-cell-depleted T cells, or PBMCs supplied cDNA or gDNA.

Original data processing: For nucleated cells, counts were estimated from reference gene primer amplification. Profiling relied on immunoSEQ multiplex PCR, and the TCRdb table lists in-frame clones only, not all of them. V and J calls and clone size follow that table, whereas D and trimming were derived from the DNA. The data hold hundreds of thousands of clones, with 70% to 90% observed a single time. Germline V gene lookup returns CDR1 SGHKS and CDR2 YYEKEE (reference sequence). This CDR3 is built from 16 residues. V was pared by 0 bases and J by 5 bases, with 17 bases between. In Seattle, patients joined the study during active infection and were tracked longitudinally.

V and J are TRBV5-5 and TRBJ2-5; D remains unclear. The source is a woman aged 55-69 years with COVID-19, enrolled during active disease. The sequenced material came from peripheral blood. CDR3 coding DNA: TGTGCCAGCAGCTTGGGTGGCCGAGCTACGAGGGAGACCCAGTACTTC. It codes for CASSLGGRATRETQYF.